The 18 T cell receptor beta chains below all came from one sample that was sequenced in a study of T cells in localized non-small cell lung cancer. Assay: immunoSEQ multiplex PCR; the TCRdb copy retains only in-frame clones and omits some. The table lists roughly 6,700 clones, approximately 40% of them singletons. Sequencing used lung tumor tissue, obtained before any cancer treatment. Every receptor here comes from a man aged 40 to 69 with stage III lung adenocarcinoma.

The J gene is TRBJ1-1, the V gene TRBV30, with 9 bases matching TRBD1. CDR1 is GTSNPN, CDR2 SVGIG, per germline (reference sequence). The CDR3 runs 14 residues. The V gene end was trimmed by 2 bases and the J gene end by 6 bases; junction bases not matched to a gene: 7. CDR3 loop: CAWSPRTGVAEAFF. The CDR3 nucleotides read TGTGCCTGGAGTCCCAGGACAGGGGTTGCTGAAGCTTTCTTT. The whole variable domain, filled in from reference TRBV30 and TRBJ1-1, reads SQTIHQWPATLVQPVGSPLSLECTVEGTSNPNLYWYRQAAGRGLQLLFYSVGIGQISSEVPQNLSASRPQDRQFILSSKKLLLSDSGFYLCAWSPRTGVAEAFFGQGTRLTVV.

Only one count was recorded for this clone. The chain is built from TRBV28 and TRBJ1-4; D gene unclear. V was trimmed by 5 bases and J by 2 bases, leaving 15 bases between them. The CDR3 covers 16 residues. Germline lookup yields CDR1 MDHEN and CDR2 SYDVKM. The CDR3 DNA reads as TGTGCCAGCAGTATCCCGGACCGAGCGACTAATGAAAAACTGTTTTTT. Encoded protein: CASSIPDRATNEKLFF. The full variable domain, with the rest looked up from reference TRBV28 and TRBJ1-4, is DVKVTQSSRYLVKRTGEKVFLECVQDMDHENMFWYRQDPGLGLRLIYFSYDVKMKEKGDIPEGYSVSREKKERFSLILESASTNQTSMYLCASSIPDRATNEKLFFGSGTQLSVL.

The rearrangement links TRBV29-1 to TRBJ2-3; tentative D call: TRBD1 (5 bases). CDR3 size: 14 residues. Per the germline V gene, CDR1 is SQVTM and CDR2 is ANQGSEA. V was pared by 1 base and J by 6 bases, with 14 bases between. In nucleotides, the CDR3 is TGCAGCGTTGAAGGTCAGGGCTTGATGGATACGCAGTATTTT. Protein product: CSVEGQGLMDTQYF.

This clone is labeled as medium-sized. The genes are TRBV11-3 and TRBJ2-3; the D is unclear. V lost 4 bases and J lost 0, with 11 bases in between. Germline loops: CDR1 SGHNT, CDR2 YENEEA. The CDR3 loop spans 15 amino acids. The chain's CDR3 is CASSSPQASTDTQYF. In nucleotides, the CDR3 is TGTGCCAGCAGCTCCCCCCAGGCCAGCACAGATACGCAGTATTTT.

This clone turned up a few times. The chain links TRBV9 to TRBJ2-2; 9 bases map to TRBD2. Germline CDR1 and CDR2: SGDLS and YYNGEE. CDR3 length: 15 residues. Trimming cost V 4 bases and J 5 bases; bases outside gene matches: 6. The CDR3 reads CASSLSGSTTGELFF. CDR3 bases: TGTGCCAGCAGCCTTAGCGGGAGTACGACCGGGGAGCTGTTTTTT.

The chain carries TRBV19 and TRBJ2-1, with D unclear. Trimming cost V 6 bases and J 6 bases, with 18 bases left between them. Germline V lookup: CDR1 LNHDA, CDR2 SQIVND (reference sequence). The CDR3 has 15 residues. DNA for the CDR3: TGTGCCAGTAGCAAACATATCCGGACGGGCAATGAGCAGTTCTTC. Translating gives CASSKHIRTGNEQFF. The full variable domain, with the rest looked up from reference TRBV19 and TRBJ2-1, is DGGITQSPKYLFRKEGQNVTLSCEQNLNHDAMYWYRQDPGQGLRLIYYSQIVNDFQKGDIAEGYSVSREKKESFPLTVTSAQKNPTAFYLCASSKHIRTGNEQFFGPGTRLTVL.

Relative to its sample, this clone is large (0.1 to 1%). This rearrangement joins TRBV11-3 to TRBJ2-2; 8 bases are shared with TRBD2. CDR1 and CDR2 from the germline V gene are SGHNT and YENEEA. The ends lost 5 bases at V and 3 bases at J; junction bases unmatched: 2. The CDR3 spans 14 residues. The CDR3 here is CASSETSDTGELFF. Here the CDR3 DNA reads TGTGCCAGCAGCGAGACTAGCGACACCGGGGAGCTGTTTTTT.

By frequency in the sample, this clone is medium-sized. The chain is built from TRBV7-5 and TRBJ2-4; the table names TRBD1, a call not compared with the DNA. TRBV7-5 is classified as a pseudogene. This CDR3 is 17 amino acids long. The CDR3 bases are TGTGCCAGCAGTCCCGGCCGGGACACATTAGCCAAAAACATTCAGTACTTC. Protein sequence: CASSPGRDTLAKNIQYF.

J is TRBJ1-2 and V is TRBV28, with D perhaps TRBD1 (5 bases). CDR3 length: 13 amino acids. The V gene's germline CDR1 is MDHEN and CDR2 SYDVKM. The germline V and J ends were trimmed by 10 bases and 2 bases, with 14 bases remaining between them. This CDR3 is CATAFRGNYGYTF. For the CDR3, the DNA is TGTGCCACCGCCTTCCGGGGGAACTATGGCTACACCTTC.

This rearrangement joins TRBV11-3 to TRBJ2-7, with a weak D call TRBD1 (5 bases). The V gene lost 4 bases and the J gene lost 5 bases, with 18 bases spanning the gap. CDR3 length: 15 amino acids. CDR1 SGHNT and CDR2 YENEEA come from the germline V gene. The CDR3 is CASSSQVQTGNEQYF. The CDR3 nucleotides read TGTGCCAGCAGCTCGCAGGTGCAAACAGGAAACGAGCAGTACTTC.

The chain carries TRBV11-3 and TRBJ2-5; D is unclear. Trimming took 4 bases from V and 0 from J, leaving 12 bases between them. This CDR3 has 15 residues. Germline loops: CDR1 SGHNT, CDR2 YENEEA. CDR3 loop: CASSYTYGNQETQYF. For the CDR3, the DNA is TGTGCCAGCAGCTATACCTACGGTAACCAAGAGACCCAGTACTTC.

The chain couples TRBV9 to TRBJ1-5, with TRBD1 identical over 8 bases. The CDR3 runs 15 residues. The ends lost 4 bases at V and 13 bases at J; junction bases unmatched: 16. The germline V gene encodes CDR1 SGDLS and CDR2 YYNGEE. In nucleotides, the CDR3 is TGTGCCAGCAGCTTAACCCTGACAGGGGATGACAAACAGCATTTT. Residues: CASSLTLTGDDKQHF.

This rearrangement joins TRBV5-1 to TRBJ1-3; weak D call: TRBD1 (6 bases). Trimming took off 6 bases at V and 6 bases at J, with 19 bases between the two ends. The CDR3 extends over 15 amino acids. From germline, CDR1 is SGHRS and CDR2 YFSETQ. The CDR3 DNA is TGCGCCAGCACCATCGGGTCACAGGGCTTAAACACCATATATTTT. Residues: CASTIGSQGLNTIYF. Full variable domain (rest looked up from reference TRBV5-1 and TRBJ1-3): KAGVTQTPRYLIKTRGQQVTLSCSPISGHRSVSWYQQTPGQGLQFLFEYFSETQRNKGNFPGRFSGRQFSNSRSEMNVSTLELGDSALYLCASTIGSQGLNTIYFGEGSWLTVV.

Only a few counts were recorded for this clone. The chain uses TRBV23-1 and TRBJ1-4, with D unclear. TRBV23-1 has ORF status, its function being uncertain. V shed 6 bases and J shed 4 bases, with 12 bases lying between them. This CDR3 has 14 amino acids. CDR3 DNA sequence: TGCGCCAGCAGCTGGGTCGAGGATAATGAAAAACTGTTTTTT. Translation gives CASSWVEDNEKLFF.

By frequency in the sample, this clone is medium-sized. CDR3 nucleotides: TGTGCCAGCAGCGTGGGGGACAATCCCTACGAGCAGTACTTC. Its protein product is CASSVGDNPYEQYF. The genes are TRBV9 and TRBJ2-7; weak D call: TRBD1 (6 bases). The germline V gene encodes CDR1 SGDLS and CDR2 YYNGEE. Trimming took off 2 bases at V and 2 bases at J, with 11 bases between the two ends. This CDR3 comprises 14 residues.

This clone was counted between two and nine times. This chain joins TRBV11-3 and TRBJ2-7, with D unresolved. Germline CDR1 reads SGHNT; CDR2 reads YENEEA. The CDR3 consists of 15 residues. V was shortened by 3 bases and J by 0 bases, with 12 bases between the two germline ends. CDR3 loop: CASSLSRHFSYEQYF. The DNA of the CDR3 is TGTGCCAGCAGCTTGTCCCGACACTTCTCCTACGAGCAGTACTTC.

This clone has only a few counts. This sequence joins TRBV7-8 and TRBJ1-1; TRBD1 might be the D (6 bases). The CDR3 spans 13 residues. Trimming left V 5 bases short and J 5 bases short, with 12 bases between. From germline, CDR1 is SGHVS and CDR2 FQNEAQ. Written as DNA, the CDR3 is TGTGCCAGCAGCGCCAGGGGTCTGACTGAAGCTTTCTTT. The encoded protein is CASSARGLTEAFF.

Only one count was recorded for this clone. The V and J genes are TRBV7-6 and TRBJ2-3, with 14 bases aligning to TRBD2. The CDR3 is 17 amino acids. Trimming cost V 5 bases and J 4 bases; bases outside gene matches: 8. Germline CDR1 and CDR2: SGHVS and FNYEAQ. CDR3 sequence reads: CASSQAAGLAGADTQYF. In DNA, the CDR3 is TGTGCCAGCAGCCAAGCCGCGGGACTAGCGGGAGCAGATACGCAGTATTTT.